The clone carrying this T cell receptor beta chain was detected a few times. The data were taken from a study of blood T cell repertoires in COVID-19. Overall study: Acute and convalescent COVID-19 specimens originated in the United States, Italy and Spain. T cells, B-cell-depleted T cells, or PBMCs supplied cDNA or gDNA.

V shed 3 bases and J 5 bases; nucleotides not matched to a gene: 15. Germline V CDR1 and CDR2: MNHNS, SASEGT. The CDR3 totals 17 residues. In the original analysis: Amplification of reference gene primers provided the estimated nucleated cell counts. Profiling relied on immunoSEQ multiplex PCR, and the TCRdb table lists in-frame clones only, not all of them. That table is the source of V, J and clone size, and D and trimming were worked out from the DNA. The repertoire has a few hundred thousand clones, about 89% of them found once; the top ten carry 5% to 7%. The receptor was isolated from a man younger than 35 who had recovered from COVID-19. Sample: peripheral blood. V and J are TRBV6-1 and TRBJ1-1, with TRBD1 identical over 7 bases. The CDR3 spells CASSDRYRGRLGTEAFF. The CDR3 nucleotides are TGTGCCAGCAGTGACCGATACAGGGGACGTCTGGGGACTGAAGCTTTCTTT.